The clone carrying this T cell receptor (beta chain) has a handful of counts. Its antigen remains unidentified. These data originate in a study of T cells in Graves' hyperthyroidism and ophthalmopathy. It was RNA transcripts that yielded the amplified TCR beta CDR3 regions. An initial round of RT-PCR targeting the TCR CDR3 relied on the HTBI primer set. TCRdb ran MiXCR on the multiplex PCR reads and lists one entry per CDR3 protein. The sample carries 800,000 or so distinct CDR3 sequences, roughly 40% recorded once. Findings and caveats of the study: A model built on 13 V-J features separated ophthalmopathy from stable hyperthyroidism. The model foresaw ophthalmopathy a median 6.5 months prior to onset.

Newly diagnosed hyperthyroidism, duration under 2 months, in patients aged 18 to 65. Exclusions: uncontrolled infection, other autoimmune disease, pregnancy, lactation. This receptor was identified in a man between 18 and 35 years old with Graves' hyperthyroidism. Sequenced material: blood.

In DNA, the CDR3 is TGTGCCAGTAGCCAACCGGAGTTCGGGGAGCTGTTTTTT. This sequence encodes CASSQPEFGELFF. This chain joins TRBV19 and TRBJ2-2; D unresolved. The CDR3 has 13 amino acids. Germline CDR1 reads LNHDA; CDR2 reads SQIVND (reference sequence). The V and J ends lost 6 bases and 7 bases respectively, with 12 bases between them.